Sequencing of this TCR beta chain was carried out in a study of blood T cells in healthy people across ages. Notes on the study in general: Naive T cell percentage by flow cytometry tracked strongly with beta diversity. Older age went with lower TCR beta diversity per million T cells, in a roughly linear way.

The germline V gene has CDR1 SGHTA and CDR2 FQGNSA. The CDR3 is 16 amino acids. The junction had 8 bases not matched to a gene; V was cut back by 4 bases and J by 2 bases. Each sample used at least 6.5 million PBMCs. Notes on this clonotype: Its antigen is not known.

Sample-barcoded 5' priming and a J-beta primer mix drove a second PCR of roughly 7 to 11 cycles. TCRdb re-called the 5' RACE reads through MiXCR, storing one row per CDR3 protein. The data hold roughly 860,000 distinct CDR3 sequences, with approximately 67% observed a single time. The source material was blood. The clonotype comes from a man aged 25 to 40 in good health. The V call is TRBV7-2, the J call TRBJ1-2; 9 nucleotides agree with TRBD1. This CDR3 reads CASSSQTGTGNYGYTF. In DNA form, the CDR3 reads TGTGCCAGCAGCTCCCAAACCGGGACAGGGAACTATGGCTACACCTTC.